This TCR beta chain appears in the sequencing data of a study of blood T cell repertoires in COVID-19. Study details: Specimens from acute and convalescent COVID-19 originated in the United States, Italy and Spain.

The table came from immunoSEQ multiplex PCR; TCRdb's copy has only in-frame clones and leaves some out. The table has roughly 90,000 clones, approximately 85% seen once. The CDR3 has 15 residues. Germline V lookup: CDR1 SGDLS, CDR2 YYNGEE. J lost 3 bases, V lost 1 base, and 5 bases had no gene match. The sequenced sample consisted of peripheral blood. The rearrangement joins TRBV9 to TRBJ2-3; 7 bases are shared with TRBD1. The source of this sequence is a human donor in a cohort sampled during active COVID-19. The chain's CDR3 is CASSVKGGGTDTQYF. The CDR3 nucleotides are TGTGCCAGCAGCGTAAAAGGGGGCGGAACAGATACGCAGTATTTT.